The 5 T cell receptor beta chains below were found in one sample sequenced in a study of T cells in Graves' hyperthyroidism and ophthalmopathy. RNA transcripts yielded amplified TCR beta CDR3 regions. In the first-round RT-PCR of the TCR CDR3, the HTBI primer set was used. Each CDR3 protein is one row after TCRdb ran MiXCR on the multiplex PCR reads. The repertoire consists of hundreds of thousands of distinct CDR3 sequences, with roughly 15% occurring once and the leading ten covering under 35%. The specimen sequenced was blood. The receptors derive from a woman aged 18-29 years with Graves' ophthalmopathy.

This clonotype was counted ten times or more. The V call is TRBV14, the J call TRBJ2-7; perhaps TRBD2 as D (6 bases). The CDR3 has 14 amino acids. The germline V gene encodes CDR1 SGHDN and CDR2 FVKESK. The germline V and J ends were trimmed by 0 bases and 6 bases, with 12 bases remaining between them. For the CDR3, the DNA is TGTGCCAGCAGCCAAGATTCGGGGACTTTCGAGCAGTACTTC. This gives the protein CASSQDSGTFEQYF.

This clonotype was observed many times. The J gene is TRBJ1-2, the V gene TRBV20-1; D perhaps matches TRBD1 (5 bases). This CDR3 comprises 14 residues. The V end was cut by 0 bases, the J end by 8 bases, with 16 bases between. From germline, CDR1 is DFQATT and CDR2 SNEGSKA (reference sequence). CDR3 protein: CSARDQKGLRGYTF. The CDR3 DNA reads TGCAGTGCTAGAGATCAGAAGGGGCTGAGGGGCTACACCTTC.

V and J are TRBV9 and TRBJ2-3; 8 bases agree with TRBD2. The trim removed 5 bases at V and 2 bases at J, leaving 10 bases unmatched. CDR3 length: 16 amino acids. The germline V gene has CDR1 SGDLS and CDR2 YYNGEE. The CDR3 DNA is TGTGCCAGCAGTAGAGAGGGCGGGAGGAACACAGATACGCAGTATTTT. As protein: CASSREGGRNTDTQYF.

This clonotype was seen repeatedly, ten times or more. The chain employs TRBV6-5 and TRBJ1-6, with 7 bases fitting TRBD1. Germline V gene sequence: CDR1 MNHEY, CDR2 SVGAGI. V shed 2 bases, J shed 5 bases, and the junction held 12 bases outside the gene matches. This CDR3 is 18 amino acids long. The CDR3 loop is CASSYATYRGYDNSPLHF. The CDR3 coding sequence is TGTGCCAGCAGTTACGCCACGTACAGGGGATACGATAATTCACCCCTCCACTTT.

This clonotype was seen ten or more times. This rearrangement joins TRBV20-1 to TRBJ1-6; possible D gene TRBD1, 5 bases. CDR1 and CDR2 from the germline V gene are DFQATT and SNEGSKA (reference sequence). The ends were cut back, 3 bases at V and 2 bases at J, with 17 bases in the middle. CDR3 size: 17 residues. CDR3 region: CSASELGGRTYNSPLHF. DNA of the CDR3: TGCAGTGCTAGCGAGTTGGGGGGGAGAACCTATAATTCACCCCTCCACTTT.